The clone carrying this T cell receptor (beta chain) is categorized as medium-sized. Its matching antigen is unknown. There are 22 residues in the CDR3. V lost 0 bases, J lost 0 bases, and 22 bases stayed unmatched. Germline V gene data show CDR1 as SGHTA and CDR2 as FQGNSA. These data come from a study of spatial heterogeneity in lung cancer. For the study at large: The average appearance count of each unique TCR and UMI combination in raw reads was more than 9.5.

The time point here: sample taken at primary tumor resection. Sequencing covered unsorted whole RNA taken from tumor, nontumor lung or frozen PBMC. The donor group consisted of around 66 patients who had untreated, early-stage non-small cell lung cancer. Every cDNA TCR molecule received its own unique molecular identifier. TCRdb passed the 5' RACE reads through MiXCR, listing each CDR3 protein once. The sample contains 4,000 to 5,000 distinct CDR3 sequences, about a sixth of which appear only once. Overall study results and limits: Blood contained ubiquitous expanded tumor TCRs more at resection than at follow-up.

The material sequenced was PBMCs, taken at surgery. The rearrangement joins TRBV7-2 to TRBJ1-2; 7 nucleotides align to TRBD1. This receptor was obtained from a male donor with early-stage non-small cell lung cancer. In nucleotides, the CDR3 is TGTGCCAGCAGCTTAGCGGGGTTTTACGAAAGGGGACAGAAAACCCCTAACTATGGCTACACCTTC. Its protein is CASSLAGFYERGQKTPNYGYTF.